This TCR beta chain appears in the sequencing data of a study of T-cell memory formation after mild COVID-19. Study-wide findings and caveats: Clones which contracted sat mainly in CM and EM if CD4+, and in EMRA if CD8+. The authors did not confirm SARS-CoV-2 specificity of second-wave clones peaking day 37.

The germline gives CDR1 MNHEY, CDR2 SMNVEV (reference sequence). The CDR3 consists of 14 residues. J lost 6 bases, V lost 6 bases, and 9 bases had no gene match. 5'RACE with constant-segment primers built TCRalpha and TCRbeta cDNA libraries with UMIs. TCRdb fed the 5' RACE reads into MiXCR, producing one record per CDR3 protein. The table includes some 600,000 distinct CDR3 sequences, approximately 15% detected once. This clonotype turned up a few times. Its target is unknown. This receptor was identified in an adult woman who had mild COVID-19 (a few samples of this study predate the infection). Cell type and time point are not known. J is TRBJ2-7 and V is TRBV27, with TRBD2 identical over 9 bases. Sequencing used PBMCs or a T cell subset sorted from them (not recorded which). The CDR3, as DNA: TGTGCCAGCAGGGAGGCGGGAGGGCCGCGCGAGCAGTACTTC. Protein product: CASREAGGPREQYF.